One sample yielded the 10 T cell receptor beta chains listed below, sequenced in a study of persistence of HIV-infected CD4 T cells (dated by TCRdb to the early 2020s). The immunoSEQ hsTCRB assay version 4, run in survey mode, was used to sequence TCRbeta repertoires from genomic DNA. This immuneACCESS table, as held by TCRdb, lists in-frame sequences with V and J called but not all clones. Of the missing ones, under half trace to an unresolved V gene in checked studies; the others have no known cause. Across this sample there are tens of thousands of clones, with about 69% seen only once. The ten biggest clones cover 1.5% to 2% of the sample. This sample's treatment or condition label indicates: suppressive antiretroviral therapy. A pool of overlapping HIV-1 Gag 15-mer peptides, at 0.75 to 1 ug per peptide per mL, was used to stimulate the cells. Nonresponding CD40L-negative CD69-negative CD45RO-high memory CD4+ T cells were sorted as memory populations depleted of antigen-responding cells.

These receptors are not linked to any known antigen. Sequencing used CD4+ T cells sorted from PBMCs after approximately 20-hour stimulation, obtained from a patient who received antiretroviral therapy. The cell subset or site tag for this specimen amounts to: CD40L-CD69- CD45RO-high memory CD4 T cells not responding to Gag peptides. The receptors derive from an adult man with HIV who was CMV-seropositive.

The V call is TRBV6-5, the J call TRBJ2-7; D not resolved. V was clipped by 6 bases and J by 1 base, with 13 bases between them. This CDR3 has 14 residues. Germline CDR1 MNHEY, CDR2 SVGAGI. DNA for the CDR3: TGTGCCAGCAGGGAGACTTTGAATTCCTACGAGCAGTACTTC. Its translation is CASRETLNSYEQYF.

The genes are TRBV2 and TRBJ1-1, with TRBD1 matching over 9 bases. After removal of 6 bases from V and 7 bases from J, the junction contained 9 bases not matched to a gene. CDR3 size: 14 residues. Germline V gives CDR1 SNHLY, CDR2 FYNNEI. This chain's CDR3 is CASSPQGATGEAFF. The CDR3 DNA follows: TGTGCCAGCAGCCCACAGGGGGCGACAGGTGAAGCTTTCTTT.

The rearrangement joins TRBV6-5 to TRBJ2-7; 7 bases match TRBD1. Trimming removed 1 base from V and 2 bases from J; junction bases left unmatched: 2. The CDR3 has 14 amino acids. The germline CDR1 and CDR2 sequences are MNHEY and SVGAGI. CDR3 coding DNA: TGTGCCAGCAGTTACTTGGGACAGACCTACGAGCAGTACTTC. It codes for CASSYLGQTYEQYF.

The chain uses TRBV18 and TRBJ1-4, with TRBD1 matching over 8 bases. J gave up 5 bases and V 6 bases, and 5 bases lay outside the gene matches. The CDR3 spans 14 residues. Germline V lookup: CDR1 KGHSH, CDR2 LQKENI. The CDR3 loop is CASSLDRGNEKLFF. CDR3 nucleotides: TGTGCCAGCTCCCTAGACAGGGGAAATGAAAAACTGTTTTTT.

A remark on this clone: One end of the junction varies from germline; a read error may be responsible. The chain recombines TRBV6-1 with TRBJ2-3; D possibly corresponds to TRBD1 (6 bases). The CDR3 contains 15 residues. Germline V lookup: CDR1 MNHNS, CDR2 SASEGT. The CDR3 loop reads CASSESAGATDRQYF. CDR3 DNA sequence: TGTGCCAGCAGTGAATCGGCAGGGGCAACAGATAGGCAGTATTTT.

The CDR3 DNA sequence: TGTGCCAGTAGTATGAACTGGGGTTCCTACGAGCAGTACTTC. It translates to CASSMNWGSYEQYF. The chain has TRBV19 and TRBJ2-7; D unclear. Between the trimmed V and J ends, which lost 3 bases and 1 base, there was a span of 10 bases. CDR1 is LNHDA, CDR2 SQIVND, per germline (reference sequence). This CDR3 has 14 amino acids.

The CDR3 here is CASSLDRGYEKLFF. The CDR3 nucleotides are TGTGCCAGCAGCCTGGACAGGGGTTATGAAAAACTGTTTTTT. V gene TRBV7-9 combines with J gene TRBJ1-4, with 9 bases that match TRBD1. CDR3 length equals 14 residues. Germline CDR1 SEHNR, CDR2 FQNEAQ (reference sequence). With 5 bases clipped from V and 6 bases from J, the junction kept 4 bases outside the gene matches.

By share, this clone ranks as medium-sized. CDR3 bases: TGCAGCGCCCGGGGGACAGGGGCCAAAAGCTCCTACGAGCAGTACTTC. As protein: CSARGTGAKSSYEQYF. This chain joins TRBV29-1 and TRBJ2-7; 10 bases align to TRBD1. The CDR3 has 16 residues. CDR1 and CDR2 (germline): SQVTM, ANQGSEA. The V segment lost 7 bases and the J segment 0 bases; nucleotides outside the gene matches: 12.

Comments on this clone: The identical CDR3 is also encoded by other nucleotide sequences in the sample. V gene TRBV7-9 combines with J gene TRBJ2-1; TRBD2 agrees at 7 bases. The length of the CDR3 is 15 residues. J was trimmed by 3 bases and V by 2 bases; bases with no gene match: 4. CDR1 SEHNR and CDR2 FQNEAQ come from the germline V gene (reference sequence). CDR3 bases: TGTGCCAGCAGCTTAAGGGCGGGGGACTACAATGAGCAGTTCTTC. Its translation: CASSLRAGDYNEQFF.

The chain uses TRBV5-6 and TRBJ2-3; D tentatively reads TRBD1 or TRBD2 (5 bases each). Germline lookup yields CDR1 SGHDT and CDR2 YYEEEE. The CDR3 loop spans 13 amino acids. The ends were cut back, 4 bases at V and 2 bases at J, with 8 bases in the middle. The CDR3 DNA is TGTGCCAGCAGCCCCGGGACCACAGATACGCAGTATTTT. This codes for CASSPGTTDTQYF.